Detailed here is one T cell receptor (beta chain). Its specificity is not known. Sequence at one end of the junction differs from germline and may be a read error. Per the germline V gene, CDR1 is SGHAT and CDR2 is FQNNGV. This CDR3 has 14 amino acids. The sample originates from a study of cytomegalovirus exposure and HLA in healthy donors. Broader study findings: Several of the most significant clusters appeared linked to common viral pathogens, based on a later analysis. The classifier reportedly diagnosed cytomegalovirus status with high sensitivity and specificity. In all likelihood, a cluster of highly shared sequence variants was a sequencing artifact.

This PCR relied on a set of 60 Vbeta primers and 13 Jbeta primers. Clones were sequenced by immunoSEQ multiplex PCR, and TCRdb holds only the in-frame ones, with some missing. The sample has about 53,000 clones. The clonotype comes from a man younger than 35 in good health and CMV-seropositive. The J gene is TRBJ2-7, the V gene TRBV11-2, with 11 bases fitting TRBD2. Sequencing was performed on PBMCs. The chain's CDR3 is CASTLLAGAYEQYF. DNA for the CDR3: TGTGCCAGCACCTTACTAGCGGGGGCCTACGAGCAGTACTTC. The whole variable domain, filled in from reference TRBV11-2 and TRBJ2-7, reads EAGVAQSPRYKIIEKRQSVAFWCNPISGHATLYWYQQILGQGPKLLIQFQNNGVVDDSQLPKDRFSAERLKGVDSTLKIQPAKLEDSAVYLCASTLLAGAYEQYFGPGTRLTVT.